A single sample gave rise to the 8 T cell receptor beta chains below, sequenced in a study of shared clonotypes between healthy human individuals (dated by TCRdb to 2020 to 2022). CD8 naive samples were CD45RO-negative cells positively selected for CCR7, giving a CD45RA+CCR7+ population that excluded TemRA cells. Libraries were prepared through the immunoSEQ multiplex PCR assay. TCRdb carries this immuneACCESS record with in-frame sequences only. Its versions omit some clonotypes, under half of them owing to an unresolved V gene in the studies checked, with the rest unexplained. The sample records just over 2,000,000 clones, less than 95% of which are singletons. 0.9% to 1.3% of the sample is held by the ten biggest clonotypes. Sequenced input: naive CD8+ T cells sorted from blood. This specimen's cell subset or site label, interpreted: CD45RA+CCR7+. These TCRs come from a man aged 18-30 years in good health.

In the case of this clone: Other DNA sequences in this specimen translate into the identical CDR3. This chain connects TRBV27 to TRBJ2-1; D is uncertain. Trimming took 3 bases from V and 0 from J, leaving 3 bases between them. The CDR3 sequence is 13 residues long. In germline, CDR1 is MNHEY, CDR2 SMNVEV (reference sequence). The CDR3 sequence is CASSFNSYNEQFF. In DNA, the CDR3 is TGTGCCAGCAGTTTTAACTCCTACAATGAGCAGTTCTTC.

This clone was seen once. The V gene is TRBV2, the J gene TRBJ2-7, with 9 bases aligning to TRBD2. CDR3 size: 16 residues. After removal of 5 bases from V and 2 bases from J, the junction contained 10 bases not matched to a gene. Germline V gene data show CDR1 as SNHLY and CDR2 as FYNNEI. The CDR3 sequence is CASSYGSSGDPYEQYF. Here the CDR3 DNA reads TGTGCCAGCAGTTATGGGTCTAGCGGGGACCCCTACGAGCAGTACTTC.

The chain uses TRBV19 and TRBJ2-7; TRBD1 aligns across 7 bases. V was clipped by 4 bases and J by 3 bases; unmatched bases: 9. Germline CDR1 is LNHDA and CDR2 is SQIVND (reference sequence). The CDR3 is 15 amino acids. CDR3 region: CASSTNPGTVYEQYF. CDR3 nucleotides: TGTGCCAGTAGTACCAACCCCGGGACAGTCTACGAGCAGTACTTC.

The chain recombines TRBV27 with TRBJ2-1, with TRBD2 matching over 10 bases. From germline, CDR1 is MNHEY and CDR2 SMNVEV (reference sequence). Germline trimming cut 5 bases from V and 7 bases from J; bases unmatched to any gene: 8. The CDR3 totals 15 residues. The CDR3 sequence: CASSIQREGRNEQFF. DNA for the CDR3: TGTGCCAGCAGTATACAGCGGGAGGGCCGGAATGAGCAGTTCTTC.

The V call is TRBV19, the J call TRBJ1-1; TRBD1 might be the D (5 bases). This CDR3 spans 12 amino acids. V was shortened by 3 bases and J by 5 bases, with 7 bases between the two germline ends. The germline CDR1 and CDR2 sequences are LNHDA and SQIVND (reference sequence). For the CDR3, the DNA is TGTGCCAGTAGTATGGGGCAGACTGAAGCTTTCTTT. Amino acid sequence: CASSMGQTEAFF.

J is TRBJ1-2 and V is TRBV6-1; D gene uncertain. Germline-derived CDR1 and CDR2 are MNHNS and SASEGT. The CDR3 length is 14 residues. Trimming left V 2 bases short and J 3 bases short, with 10 bases between. The CDR3, as DNA: TGTGCCAGCAGTGAATGGGCCACTGACTATGGCTACACCTTC. Amino acids: CASSEWATDYGYTF.

This clone was picked up one time. This sequence joins TRBV4-1 and TRBJ1-6; no firm D call. Trimming took 0 bases from V and 7 from J, leaving 10 bases between them. Germline CDR1 reads MGHRA; CDR2 reads YSYEKL. There are 15 residues in the CDR3. The CDR3 is CASSQESARNSPLHF. The CDR3 DNA is TGCGCCAGCAGCCAAGAGTCGGCTAGAAATTCACCCCTCCACTTT.

In the case of this clone: This CDR3 is also generated by other DNA sequences in the sample. The chain combines TRBV4-3 with TRBJ2-7; D is undetermined. Trimming cost V 1 base and J 0 bases, with 7 bases left between them. From germline, CDR1 is LGHNA and CDR2 YSLEER. This CDR3 comprises 14 residues. The chain's CDR3 is CASSQGTDSYEQYF. DNA of the CDR3: TGCGCCAGCAGCCAAGGGACGGACTCCTACGAGCAGTACTTC.